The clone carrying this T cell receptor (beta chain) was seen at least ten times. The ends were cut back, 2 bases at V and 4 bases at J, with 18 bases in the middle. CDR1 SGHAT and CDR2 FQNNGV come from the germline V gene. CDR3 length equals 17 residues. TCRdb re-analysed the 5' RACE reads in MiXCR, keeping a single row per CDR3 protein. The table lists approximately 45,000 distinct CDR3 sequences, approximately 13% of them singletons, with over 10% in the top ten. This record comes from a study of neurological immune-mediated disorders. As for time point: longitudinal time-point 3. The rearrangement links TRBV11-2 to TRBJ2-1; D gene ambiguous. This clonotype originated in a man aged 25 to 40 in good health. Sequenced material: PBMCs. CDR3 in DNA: TGTGCCAGCAGCTTATCAGTGGGTTCACCGGTTTACAATGAGCAGTTCTTC. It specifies CASSLSVGSPVYNEQFF.